A selection of T cell receptor beta chains follows, all from one sample in a study of blood T cell repertoires in COVID-19. Clones were read by immunoSEQ multiplex PCR, and TCRdb kept only the in-frame ones, dropping some. The repertoire holds 55,000 to 80,000 clones, 81% seen once, with roughly 9.2% in the top ten. The sequencing input was peripheral blood. The origin of the receptors is a human donor in a cohort sampled during active COVID-19. CDR3s leave out the opening cysteine and the closing phenylalanine or tryptophan. D genes are given only for firm matches.

>15|TRBV7-2|TRBJ2-1|TRBD2
ASSLVGASGRDNEQF
>12|TRBV25-1|TRBJ2-7|.
ASSDFRGGNEQY
>13|TRBV7-9|TRBJ2-7|TRBD2
ASSPSGTSGNEQY
>14|TRBV19|TRBJ2-1|TRBD2
ASSIEGGRVGGEQF
>13|TRBV2|TRBJ2-7|TRBD1
ASSGDRARVDEQY
>13|TRBV5-4|TRBJ1-3|TRBD1
ASSLGGTSGNTIY
>12|TRBV7-6|TRBJ1-6|TRBD1
ASSLGQGHSPLH
>12|TRBV30|TRBJ2-2|.
AWQQGANTGELF
>12|TRBV28|TRBJ2-7|TRBD1
ASSRTGPPYEQY
>10|TRBV24-1|TRBJ1-1|.
ATSDLSGEAF
>17|TRBV28|TRBJ2-2|.
ASTSLDTARTLNTGELF
>12|TRBV10-1|TRBJ2-3|TRBD1
ASTGTQGTDTQY
>14|TRBV19|TRBJ1-2|.
ASSIGGRSENYGYT
>12|TRBV19|TRBJ2-7|TRBD1
ASSPGQGFYEQY
>12|TRBV24-1|TRBJ1-4|.
ATSANSESEKLF
>12|TRBV5-6|TRBJ1-4|.
ASSLPPGNEKLF
>16|TRBV7-3|TRBJ2-1|TRBD2
ASSKVAGVSSRNNEQF
>13|TRBV7-9|TRBJ2-1|TRBD2
ASRSGREGVYEQF
>13|TRBV7-2|TRBJ1-4|TRBD1
ASSPDGTGFEKLF
>16|TRBV5-1|TRBJ2-5|TRBD1
ASSQGDSRFDIPGAQY
>13|TRBV19|TRBJ1-5|TRBD1
ASSISSGGRQPQH
>11|TRBV6-6|TRBJ2-7|.
ASTPQGRREQY
>14|TRBV27|TRBJ2-2|.
ATGESIGSIPGELF
>12|TRBV27|TRBJ2-2|.
ASSYTSNTGELF
>9|TRBV11-3|TRBJ2-3|.
ASSLDGPQY
>12|TRBV7-9|TRBJ2-5|.
ASNILMGPETQY
>17|TRBV5-4|TRBJ2-3|TRBD2
ASSPGALGGRRGTDTQY
>11|TRBV4-3|TRBJ1-2|.
ASSQVGGEGYT